This T cell receptor (beta chain) was observed in a study of cytomegalovirus exposure and HLA in healthy donors. Study findings and constraints: The classifier was said to identify cytomegalovirus status with high specificity and sensitivity. Later analysis suggested most CMV-associated TCR beta chains were HLA-restricted.

Comments on this clone: Its target is not known.

Researchers ran the PCR with 60 Vbeta and 13 Jbeta primers. The data were produced by immunoSEQ multiplex PCR, yet TCRdb's version contains in-frame clones alone and is incomplete. Of over 70,000 clones in the sample, roughly 74% were seen once. Sequenced input: PBMCs. The TCR comes from a human donor in good health.

In DNA form, the CDR3 reads TGCGCCAGCAGCCAAATAGGGGGCGGCAGAGGCGAGCAGTACTTC. Protein: CASSQIGGGRGEQYF. The chain couples TRBV4-1 to TRBJ2-7, with 7 bases fitting TRBD1. Germline assignment: CDR1 MGHRA and CDR2 YSYEKL. The CDR3 runs 15 residues. After removal of 2 bases from V and 6 bases from J, the junction contained 10 bases not matched to a gene.